This T cell receptor (beta chain) was identified in a study of T-cell memory formation after mild COVID-19. This clonotype was counted only a few times. TCRdb ran MiXCR on the 5' RACE reads and lists one entry per CDR3 protein. This table has around 250,000 distinct CDR3 sequences, 15% to 20% appearing once. The sequenced sample was PBMCs or a T cell subset sorted from them (not recorded which). The sequence derives from a man aged 18 to 29 who had mild COVID-19 (a few samples of this study predate the infection). Cell type and time point are not known.

The CDR3 sequence: CASSLLRQGLNTGELFF. As DNA, the CDR3 is TGTGCCAGCAGCTTATTACGACAGGGGCTGAACACCGGGGAGCTGTTTTTT. The chain combines TRBV11-2 with TRBJ2-2; 8 bases fit TRBD1. Per the germline V gene, CDR1 is SGHAT and CDR2 is FQNNGV. The CDR3 has 17 residues. The V and J ends lost 2 bases and 1 base, in that order; junction bases with no gene match: 6. Full variable domain (rest looked up from reference TRBV11-2 and TRBJ2-2): EAGVAQSPRYKIIEKRQSVAFWCNPISGHATLYWYQQILGQGPKLLIQFQNNGVVDDSQLPKDRFSAERLKGVDSTLKIQPAKLEDSAVYLCASSLLRQGLNTGELFFGEGSRLTVL.